One sample yielded the 31 T cell receptor beta chains listed below, sequenced in a study of T cell responses to AZD1222 COVID-19 vaccine. Assay used: immunoSEQ multiplex PCR; TCRdb lists only in-frame clones, some missing. Counted here are 75,000 to 100,000 clones, roughly 87% occurring once; the ten biggest clones make up 1.6%. The sample here was peripheral blood, taken on day 0 of AZD1222 vaccination. Receptor source: an adult in good health.

The chain couples TRBV12-3 or TRBV12-4 to TRBJ1-5; D call uncertain. The CDR3 has 13 amino acids. V shed 6 bases and J shed 5 bases, with 11 bases lying between them. The CDR3 is CASRGRWDQPQHF. The CDR3 DNA reads as TGTGCCAGCAGAGGGAGGTGGGATCAGCCCCAGCATTTT.

The chain carries TRBV11-2 and TRBJ2-1, with TRBD1 matching 8 bases. The CDR3 length is 15 residues. J lost 3 bases, V lost 2 bases, and 3 bases had no gene match. In germline, CDR1 is SGHAT, CDR2 FQNNGV. Here the CDR3 reads CASSLQGANYNEQFF. For the CDR3, the DNA is TGTGCCAGCAGCTTACAGGGGGCTAACTACAATGAGCAGTTCTTC.

The chain couples TRBV9 to TRBJ1-1; D might be TRBD1 (6 bases). The length of the CDR3 is 16 residues. CDR1 is SGDLS, CDR2 YYNGEE, per germline. The ends were cut back, 4 bases at V and 0 bases at J, with 16 bases in the middle. CDR3 coding DNA: TGTGCCAGCAGCCCAACGGACAGAACTATGAACACTGAAGCTTTCTTT. Translated, it gives CASSPTDRTMNTEAFF.

The CDR3 nucleotides are TGCGCCAGCAGCCGATCAGGTCAGGGGAGGAACACTGAAGCTTTCTTT. This codes for CASSRSGQGRNTEAFF. The gene calls are TRBV4-3 and TRBJ1-1, with D maybe TRBD1 (6 bases). This CDR3 is 16 amino acids long. V dropped 4 bases and J dropped 1 base, with 16 bases sitting between them. CDR1 and CDR2 (germline): LGHNA, YSLEER.

The chain is built from TRBV5-6 and TRBJ2-7; 9 bases agree with TRBD1. Looked up from germline, CDR1 is SGHDT and CDR2 is YYEEEE. V gave up 3 bases and J gave up 4 bases; unmatched junction bases: 8. The CDR3 is 15 residues long. CDR3 bases: TGTGCCAGCAGCTCCGGAGGGACAGGGCTGTACGAGCAGTACTTC. Protein sequence: CASSSGGTGLYEQYF.

The chain couples TRBV5-4 to TRBJ1-2; 9 bases fit TRBD1. CDR1 is SGHNT and CDR2 is YYREEE in the germline V gene (reference sequence). The CDR3 sequence is 16 residues long. The ends lost 2 bases at V and 7 bases at J; junction bases unmatched: 12. CDR3 bases: TGTGCCAGCAGCTTCGGACAGGGGATGATGGAGGCTGGCTACACCTTC. The encoded protein is CASSFGQGMMEAGYTF.

V gene TRBV4-1 combines with J gene TRBJ1-6; D ambiguous. The CDR3 covers 13 residues. V shed 2 bases and J shed 7 bases, with 6 bases lying between them. CDR1 and CDR2 (germline): MGHRA, YSYEKL. This chain's CDR3 is CASSQFQNSPLHF. The CDR3 nucleotides are TGCGCCAGCAGCCAATTTCAGAATTCACCCCTCCACTTT.

V is TRBV5-1 and J is TRBJ1-2; D is unresolved. This CDR3 region has 13 residues. Germline CDR1 reads SGHRS; CDR2 reads YFSETQ. V lost 1 base and J 6 bases, leaving 10 bases between the germline ends. The CDR3 region is CASSLSLQNGYTF. CDR3 sequence (DNA): TGCGCCAGCAGCTTGAGTCTCCAAAATGGCTACACCTTC.

V is TRBV19 and J is TRBJ1-1; possibly TRBD1 for D (5 bases). Germline CDR1 and CDR2: LNHDA and SQIVND (reference sequence). Between the trimmed V and J ends, which lost 5 bases and 1 base, there was a span of 11 bases. CDR3 length: 14 residues. The chain's CDR3 is CASSLFGANTEAFF. For the CDR3, the DNA is TGTGCCAGTAGTCTCTTTGGGGCGAACACTGAAGCTTTCTTT. Full variable domain (missing parts from reference TRBV19 and TRBJ1-1): DGGITQSPKYLFRKEGQNVTLSCEQNLNHDAMYWYRQDPGQGLRLIYYSQIVNDFQKGDIAEGYSVSREKKESFPLTVTSAQKNPTAFYLCASSLFGANTEAFFGQGTRLTVV.

V and J are TRBV29-1 and TRBJ1-2; the match to TRBD1 covers 10 bases. CDR1 and CDR2 from the germline V gene are SQVTM and ANQGSEA. The J segment lost 4 bases and the V segment lost 3 bases, leaving 8 bases of the junction unmatched. The CDR3 runs 15 residues. The CDR3 DNA reads TGCAGCGTTGACAGACAGGGGGCGCGAGGCTATGGCTACACCTTC. It translates to CSVDRQGARGYGYTF.

The chain uses TRBV14 and TRBJ1-1, with D perhaps matching TRBD1 (5 bases). V gave up 4 bases and J gave up 4 bases, with 16 bases separating them. The CDR3 spans 15 residues. Germline CDR1 is SGHDN and CDR2 is FVKESK. The CDR3 DNA sequence: TGTGCCAGCAGCCCGACAAAGGGGCGGTTCACTGAAGCTTTCTTT. Translated: CASSPTKGRFTEAFF.

This rearrangement joins TRBV28 to TRBJ1-1, with D possibly TRBD1 on 6 matching bases. Trimming shortened V by 2 bases and J by 8 bases, and 9 bases separated the two germline ends. The V gene's germline CDR1 is MDHEN and CDR2 SYDVKM. The CDR3 runs to 12 residues. Here the CDR3 DNA reads TGTGCCAGCAGTTTAAGGGGGAGGGAAGCTTTCTTT. Its protein product is CASSLRGREAFF.

This rearrangement joins TRBV30 to TRBJ2-2; no definite D call. The CDR3 length is 14 residues. The germline V gene has CDR1 GTSNPN and CDR2 SVGIG (reference sequence). V shed 0 bases and J shed 3 bases, with 8 bases lying between them. The CDR3 DNA follows: TGTGCCTGGAGTGTACTTCGGGACACCGGGGAGCTGTTTTTT. As protein: CAWSVLRDTGELFF.

This clone was counted a few times. The V gene is TRBV6-2 or TRBV6-3, the J gene TRBJ1-5; D is uncertain. Germline-derived CDR1 and CDR2 are MNHEY and SVGEGT. There are 11 residues in the CDR3. The V end lost 5 bases, the J end lost 7 bases, and 6 bases lay between the germline ends. The CDR3 DNA is TGTGCCAGCAGTCAAGGACAGCCCCAGCATTTT. Translating it yields CASSQGQPQHF.

This sequence joins TRBV9 and TRBJ1-6; TRBD1 is a possible D gene (5 bases). Trimming removed 3 bases from V and 7 bases from J, with 14 bases in between. Germline CDR1 reads SGDLS; CDR2 reads YYNGEE. The CDR3 loop spans 15 amino acids. This chain's CDR3 is CASSAGRGSNSPLHF. CDR3 nucleotides: TGTGCCAGCAGCGCCGGGAGGGGTTCCAATTCACCCCTCCACTTT.

The J gene is TRBJ1-1, the V gene TRBV7-8, with 11 bases fitting TRBD1. CDR1 is SGHVS, CDR2 FQNEAQ, per germline. The length of the CDR3 is 13 residues. V trimming: 5 bases; J trimming: 11 bases; junction bases outside the gene matches: 7. The CDR3 bases are TGTGCCAGCAGCCGGGACAGGGGGGTTGTGGCTTTCTTT. It specifies CASSRDRGVVAFF. The complete variable domain, with remaining parts taken from reference TRBV7-8 and TRBJ1-1, reads GAGVSQSPRYKVAKRGQDVALRCDPISGHVSLFWYQQALGQGPEFLTYFQNEAQLDKSGLPSDRFFAERPEGSVSTLKIQRTQQEDSAVYLCASSRDRGVVAFFGQGTRLTVV.

The rearrangement uses TRBV10-3 and TRBJ1-1; tentative D call: TRBD1 (6 bases). The CDR3 loop spans 17 amino acids. CDR1 is ENHRY, CDR2 SYGVKD, per germline. V dropped 6 bases and J dropped 3 bases, with 23 bases sitting between them. CDR3 bases: TGTGCCATCAGGAGGACACAGGGCCCTTTTATGCACACTGAAGCTTTCTTT. Amino acids: CAIRRTQGPFMHTEAFF.

This rearrangement joins TRBV5-6 to TRBJ1-4; maybe TRBD1 (5 bases). This CDR3 region has 16 residues. V shed 6 bases and J shed 4 bases, with 19 bases lying between them. Germline V lookup: CDR1 SGHDT, CDR2 YYEEEE. CDR3 DNA sequence: TGTGCCAGCACCCTTTGGACGGGGGACTATAATGAAAAACTGTTTTTT. It is translated as CASTLWTGDYNEKLFF.

V gene TRBV6-6 combines with J gene TRBJ1-2; tentatively, D is TRBD1 (5 bases). The CDR3 has 14 residues. CDR1 MNHNY and CDR2 SVGAGI come from the germline V gene (reference sequence). Trimming took off 6 bases at V and 8 bases at J, with 19 bases between the two ends. As DNA, the CDR3 is TGTGCCAGCAGCCCTCTGGAGGGGCGGAGCGGCTACACCTTC. It encodes CASSPLEGRSGYTF.

The chain couples TRBV29-1 to TRBJ2-7; 9 bases align to TRBD2. This CDR3 is 14 amino acids long. CDR1 is SQVTM, CDR2 ANQGSEA, per germline. The junction had 14 bases not matched to a gene; V was cut back by 5 bases and J by 9 bases. CDR3: CSVWSNAGGMRQYF. The CDR3 DNA is TGCAGCGTTTGGTCGAATGCGGGGGGGATGAGGCAGTACTTC.

The chain uses TRBV2 and TRBJ2-7, with 9 bases aligning to TRBD1. V shed 5 bases, J shed 6 bases, and the junction held 14 bases outside the gene matches. Germline CDR1 reads SNHLY; CDR2 reads FYNNEI. This CDR3 spans 16 amino acids. This chain's CDR3 is CASSHSQGQGFSEQYF. CDR3 nucleotides: TGTGCCAGCAGTCACTCCCAAGGACAGGGGTTTTCCGAGCAGTACTTC.

The chain combines TRBV12-3 or TRBV12-4 with TRBJ1-1; no definite D call. The V end was cut by 3 bases, the J end by 1 base, with 6 bases between. The CDR3 covers 13 residues. CDR3 residues: CASSFQENTEAFF. CDR3 in DNA: TGTGCCAGCAGTTTTCAGGAGAACACTGAAGCTTTCTTT.

The rearrangement uses TRBV2 and TRBJ1-4; D unresolved. V dropped 3 bases and J dropped 5 bases, with 1 base sitting between them. The CDR3 covers 11 residues. Germline values: CDR1 SNHLY, CDR2 FYNNEI. The CDR3 loop reads CASSENEKLFF. CDR3 DNA sequence: TGTGCCAGCAGTGAGAATGAAAAACTGTTTTTT.

The chain joins TRBV5-1 to TRBJ1-2; maybe TRBD1 (5 bases). This CDR3 comprises 14 residues. Looked up from germline, CDR1 is SGHRS and CDR2 is YFSETQ. The V gene lost 4 bases and the J gene lost 2 bases, with 12 bases spanning the gap. CDR3 DNA: TGCGCCAGCAGCCCGGGACTGAACAACTATGGCTACACCTTC. It is translated as CASSPGLNNYGYTF.

This clone was recorded a few times. The rearrangement links TRBV7-2 to TRBJ1-2, with D unclear. The germline CDR1 and CDR2 sequences are SGHTA and FQGNSA. Trimming cost V 1 base and J 9 bases, with 9 bases left between them. The CDR3 totals 12 residues. In DNA, the CDR3 is TGTGCCAGCAGCTTAGATCGACAAAGCTACACCTTC. Its translation is CASSLDRQSYTF.

The V and J genes are TRBV27 and TRBJ2-7; tentative D call: TRBD2 (6 bases). The germline gives CDR1 MNHEY, CDR2 SMNVEV (reference sequence). The CDR3 runs 15 residues. Deletions cut 5 bases from V and 4 bases from J, with 18 bases between. The CDR3, as DNA: TGTGCCAGCAGTCCCATTTTGCGGGGAGGTTACGAGCAGTACTTC. Protein product: CASSPILRGGYEQYF.

The chain employs TRBV9 and TRBJ1-5; D unclear. The V gene lost 0 bases and the J gene lost 12 bases, with 13 bases spanning the gap. The germline gives CDR1 SGDLS, CDR2 YYNGEE. The CDR3 loop spans 13 amino acids. The CDR3 DNA follows: TGTGCCAGCAGCGTAGACGGCGCGGCAGTCCAGCATTTT. This translates into CASSVDGAAVQHF.

The gene calls are TRBV5-1 and TRBJ2-3; possibly TRBD2 for D (7 bases). CDR3 size: 15 residues. V dropped 1 base and J dropped 4 bases, with 13 bases sitting between them. Germline assignment: CDR1 SGHRS and CDR2 YFSETQ. The CDR3 sequence is CASSLQSRGPDTQYF. The DNA of the CDR3 is TGCGCCAGCAGCTTGCAGTCGCGGGGGCCAGATACGCAGTATTTT.

This chain uses TRBV6-5 with TRBJ1-2, with D possibly matching TRBD1 (6 bases). CDR3 length: 14 residues. Germline V gene sequence: CDR1 MNHEY, CDR2 SVGAGI. V dropped 5 bases and J dropped 4 bases, with 14 bases sitting between them. The CDR3 sequence: CASSPLGQTYGYTF. CDR3 DNA: TGTGCCAGCAGTCCCCTCGGACAGACCTATGGCTACACCTTC.

This clone was seen more than once but under ten times. The chain links TRBV18 to TRBJ1-1, with D perhaps TRBD1 (6 bases). The CDR3 spans 14 residues. The germline V gene encodes CDR1 KGHSH and CDR2 LQKENI. V gave up 7 bases and J gave up 0 bases, with 12 bases separating them. For the CDR3, the DNA is TGTGCCAGCTTACAGGGAATTATGAACACTGAAGCTTTCTTT. Translation gives CASLQGIMNTEAFF.

This chain joins TRBV6-1 and TRBJ2-5; possibly TRBD1 or TRBD2 for D (5 bases each). The CDR3 length is 13 residues. Germline assignment: CDR1 MNHNS and CDR2 SASEGT. V lost 1 base to trimming and J lost 7 bases, with 10 bases between them. The CDR3 reads CASSEGGMGTQYF. In nucleotides, the CDR3 is TGTGCCAGCAGTGAAGGGGGGATGGGGACCCAGTACTTC.